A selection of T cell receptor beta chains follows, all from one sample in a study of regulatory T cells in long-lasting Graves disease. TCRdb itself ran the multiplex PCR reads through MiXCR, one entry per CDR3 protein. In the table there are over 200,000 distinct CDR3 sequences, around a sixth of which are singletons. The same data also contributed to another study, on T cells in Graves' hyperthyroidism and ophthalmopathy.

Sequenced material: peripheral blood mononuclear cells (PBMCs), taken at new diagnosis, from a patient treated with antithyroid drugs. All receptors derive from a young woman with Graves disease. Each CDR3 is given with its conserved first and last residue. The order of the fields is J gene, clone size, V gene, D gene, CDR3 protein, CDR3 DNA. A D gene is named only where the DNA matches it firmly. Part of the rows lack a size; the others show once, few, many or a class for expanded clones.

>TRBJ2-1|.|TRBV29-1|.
CSVVPQGMGYNEQFF
TGCAGCGTTGTACCCCAGGGGATGGGTTACAATGAGCAGTTCTTC
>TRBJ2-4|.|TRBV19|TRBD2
CASSTSSGGAYIQYF
TGTGCCAGTAGTACCTCTAGCGGGGGGGCGTACATTCAGTACTTC
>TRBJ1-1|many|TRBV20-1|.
CSARDDHRNTEAFF
TGCAGTGCTAGAGATGACCACAGGAACACTGAAGCTTTCTTT
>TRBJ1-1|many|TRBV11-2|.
CASSFDLSGEAFF
TGTGCCAGCAGCTTCGACCTCTCCGGTGAAGCTTTCTTT
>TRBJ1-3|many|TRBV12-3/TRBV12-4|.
CPSSLMGPGNTIYF
TGTCCCAGCAGTTTAATGGGACCTGGAAACACCATATATTTT
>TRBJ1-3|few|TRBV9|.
CASSGDSQGWNTIYF
TGTGCCAGCAGCGGAGACTCACAGGGTTGGAACACCATATATTTT
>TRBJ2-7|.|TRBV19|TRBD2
CASRPLAGVGEQYF
TGTGCCAGTAGGCCGCTAGCGGGAGTCGGGGAGCAGTACTTC
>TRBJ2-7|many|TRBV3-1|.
CASSRMGASYEQYF
TGTGCCAGCAGCCGAATGGGGGCATCCTACGAGCAGTACTTC
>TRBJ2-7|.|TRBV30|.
CAWSVGGYEQYF
TGTGCCTGGAGTGTGGGCGGCTACGAGCAGTACTTC
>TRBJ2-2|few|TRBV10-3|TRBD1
CAISERTGPRGTGELFF
TGTGCCATCAGTGAGAGGACAGGTCCACGGGGTACCGGGGAGCTGTTTTTT
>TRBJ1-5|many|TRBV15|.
CATTRGGSNQPQHF
TGTGCCACCACCCGGGGGGGTAGCAATCAGCCCCAGCATTTT